This T cell receptor (beta chain) was captured in a study of blood T cell repertoires in COVID-19. Study summary: Material from acute and convalescent COVID-19 was sourced from the United States, Italy and Spain. In each case, the material was cDNA or gDNA derived from T cells, B-cell-depleted T cells, or PBMCs.

Seattle's enrolled individuals joined amid active infection and were then monitored longitudinally. CDR3 size: 11 residues. The V gene's germline CDR1 is SGHAT and CDR2 FQNNGV. V gave up 5 bases and J gave up 7 bases, with 9 bases separating them. Authors' data handling: Amplification with reference gene primers provided the estimates of nucleated cell counts. Using immunoSEQ multiplex PCR, the repertoire was profiled, and TCRdb retains in-frame clones only, with some absent. V, J and clone size reflect that table, while D and trimming were determined from the DNA. The sample consists of 150,000 or so clones, about four fifths of them appearing once.

What was sequenced was peripheral blood. V is TRBV11-2 and J is TRBJ2-7; D is unresolved. The sequence was collected from a woman in her sixties or seventies with COVID-19, enrolled during active disease. CDR3 sequence: CASSPQVEQYF. CDR3 sequence (DNA): TGTGCCAGCAGCCCCCAGGTTGAGCAGTACTTC.